This TCR beta chain was recorded in a study of T cell changes during pregnancy in multiple sclerosis (dated by TCRdb to the late 2010s). Describing the broader study: In women with multiple sclerosis, the researchers looked at how the T cell repertoire shifted as pregnancy progressed.

Receptor amplification or capture employed the immunoSEQ multiplex PCR assay. In its TCRdb copy, this immuneACCESS table keeps in-frame sequences only and misses some clones. Where compared with another copy, unresolved V genes explain less than half of these, and the others have no known cause. The sample includes more than 40,000 clones, with roughly nine tenths observed a single time. The leading ten clones occupy about 0.6% of the sample. A remark on this clone: Which antigen it targets is not known. Base qualities were left out, and no much larger clone turns up one base away.

This sample comprised CD4+ T cells from peripheral blood mononuclear cells, obtained in the first trimester of pregnancy. The sequence was collected from a female donor with multiple sclerosis, enrolled in a pregnancy study.

The nucleotide sequence is given as TGTGCCAGCAGTCCCGACAATCGCAATCAGCCCCAGCATTTT. Its amino acids are CASSPDNRNQPQHF. The chain is encoded by TRBV6-6 joined to TRBJ1-5, with the D gene uncertain. CDR1 and CDR2 were assigned from the germline V gene (reference sequence) as MNHNY and SVGAGI. V is clipped by 5 bases and J by 2 bases, and the sequence between their germline boundaries is 10 bases long. From cysteine to phenylalanine, the CDR3 is 14 amino acids long. Left in the record is the CDR3 DNA by itself, 42 bases read in frame from the first base.